This entry features one T cell receptor (beta chain) sequence. RNA was isolated and reverse transcribed to cDNA, the sequencing template. Assay used: immunoSEQ multiplex PCR; TCRdb lists only in-frame clones, some missing. The profile shows 30,000 to 40,000 clones, 70% to 80% of them singletons. The data were taken from a study of CD8+ T cells in alopecia areata. The sequencing sample was made of NKG2D-low CD8+ T cells sorted from blood. The receptor's source is a human donor with alopecia areata.

The CDR3 is CASSLGAQGKQFF. DNA for the CDR3: TGTGCCAGCAGTTTGGGCGCCCAAGGCAAGCAGTTCTTC. This chain uses TRBV27 with TRBJ2-1; D ambiguous. Trimming left V 3 bases short and J 11 bases short, with 14 bases between. CDR3 length equals 13 residues. CDR1 and CDR2 from the germline V gene are MNHEY and SMNVEV (reference sequence).